A single TCR beta chain is shown here with its context. Germline and junction disagree at one end, which may indicate a read error. This specimen comes from a study of Graves' ophthalmopathy and Graves' hyperthyroidism. Amplification targeted the TCR beta CDR3 regions, with RNA transcripts as the source material. The authors performed first-round RT-PCR with HTBI primers and then a second-round multiplex PCR. TCRdb analysed the multiplex PCR reads with MiXCR anew, one entry per CDR3 protein. The repertoire holds about 740,000 distinct CDR3 sequences, about 44% seen once, with roughly 46% in the top ten. Germline V lookup: CDR1 LNHNV, CDR2 YYDKDF (reference sequence). The CDR3 spans 15 residues.

The genes are TRBV15 and TRBJ2-7; 11 nucleotides line up with TRBD2. Specimen: peripheral blood. The clonotype originates from an adult man with Graves' ophthalmopathy. Written as DNA, the CDR3 is TGTGCCACCAGCAGAGATCCTAGCGGGGGGTACGGGCAGTACTTC. It is translated as CATSRDPSGGYGQYF.